The source of this T cell receptor (beta chain) is a study of blood T cell repertoires in COVID-19. Germline V gives CDR1 SGHNT, CDR2 YYREEE (reference sequence). Trimming took 3 bases from V and 2 from J, leaving 12 bases between them. The CDR3 sequence is 14 residues long. The assay was immunoSEQ multiplex PCR, and TCRdb's table has in-frame clones only and misses some. Of about 210,000 clones in the sample, 80% to 90% were seen once. The receptor comes from a man in his forties or fifties with acute or convalescent COVID-19. Sequenced input: peripheral blood. This chain uses TRBV5-4 with TRBJ2-7, with D tentatively TRBD2 (5 bases). In nucleotides, the CDR3 is TGTGCCAGCAGCTGGGCCGAGGGAGCCTACGAGCAGTACTTC. Translated: CASSWAEGAYEQYF.